This T cell receptor (beta chain) was obtained from a study of graft-versus-host responses after intestinal transplantation. Whole-study context: The recipients all started with anti-thymocyte globulin induction and then took tacrolimus and steroids for 2 to 4 years.

Sequenced by immunoSEQ multiplex PCR; TCRdb stores in-frame clones only, minus some. Here the sample spans about 38,000 clones, around 86% being singletons. The CDR3 runs 14 residues. V was shortened by 2 bases and J by 0 bases, with 5 bases between the two germline ends. Germline CDR1 and CDR2: MRHNA and SNTAGT. Sequences were derived from PBMCs, sampled about 1,000 days after transplant. This sequence originates from a human patient who received an intestinal transplant, so some T cells may come from the graft donor. This chain links TRBV6-4 with TRBJ1-5; D unresolved. The CDR3 nucleotides read TGTGCCAGCAGTGACAGCTATAGCAATCAGCCCCAGCATTTT. Its translation is CASSDSYSNQPQHF.